The rows below give T cell receptor beta chains drawn from one sample of a study of shared clonotypes between healthy human individuals. Method: immunoSEQ multiplex PCR; TCRdb's copy keeps in-frame clones and lacks some. In the table there are 1.4 million or so clones, 98% of which are singletons. Sequenced input: naive CD4+ T cells sorted from blood. The receptors stem from a man under 40 in good health. CDR3s include the opening cysteine and the closing phenylalanine or tryptophan. D genes are given only for firm matches. A row's size may be missing; if present it is once, few, many or a size class.

v_call	cdr3_length	clone_size	d_call	j_call	cdr3_nt	cdr3_aa
TRBV28	14	NA	TRBD1	TRBJ1-4	TGTGCCAGCAGTTTAGGGACAGGTTATGAAAAACTGTTTTTT	CASSLGTGYEKLFF
TRBV7-6	15	once	NA	TRBJ1-3	TGTGCCAGCAGCCGGGCGAGAAGCTCTGGAAACACCATATATTTT	CASSRARSSGNTIYF
TRBV15	14	many	NA	TRBJ1-1	TGTGCCACCAGCAGAGATAAAGCGGGTACTGAAGCTTTCTTT	CATSRDKAGTEAFF
TRBV19	13	NA	NA	TRBJ1-3	TGTGCCAGTAGTCGCACCCCTGGAAACACCATATATTTT	CASSRTPGNTIYF
TRBV11-2	15	NA	TRBD2	TRBJ2-7	TGTGCCAGCAGCTTACCAAAGACTAGCTTATACGAGCAGTACTTC	CASSLPKTSLYEQYF
TRBV30	13	NA	NA	TRBJ1-1	TGTGCCTGGAGTGCGGGGCAGAACACTGAAGCTTTCTTT	CAWSAGQNTEAFF
TRBV10-3	11	NA	NA	TRBJ2-7	TGTGCCATCAGTGATAACACTCTAACGAACTTC	CAISDNTLTNF
TRBV9	13	NA	NA	TRBJ1-1	TGTGCCAGCAGCGTAGCTGAGGGGGGAGAAGCTTTCTTT	CASSVAEGGEAFF
TRBV6-6	16	NA	NA	TRBJ1-2	TGTGCCAGCAGCCGGGTGGGTGAGGGCAGTTCATCTGGCTACACCTTC	CASSRVGEGSSSGYTF
TRBV7-2	14	NA	NA	TRBJ1-1	TGTGCCAGCAGCTTAGAGCTAATGAACACTGAAGCTTTCTTT	CASSLELMNTEAFF
TRBV18	18	NA	NA	TRBJ2-1	TGTGCCAGCTCACCCTTCCGTATGGAGTTTGTGCGGTACAATGAGCAGTTCTTC	CASSPFRMEFVRYNEQFF
TRBV11-2	15	once	NA	TRBJ2-7	TGTGCCAGCAGCACGAAAGCTATGTTCTCCTACGAGCAGTACTTC	CASSTKAMFSYEQYF
TRBV18	19	NA	NA	TRBJ2-6	TGTGCCAGCTCACCAAAGGAGGGCCGCTACATGTCTGGGGCCAACGTCCTGACTTTC	CASSPKEGRYMSGANVLTF
TRBV7-8	13	once	TRBD1	TRBJ2-7	TGTGCCAGCAGCCAGGTGACAGGGTGGGAGCAGTACTTC	CASSQVTGWEQYF
TRBV6-1	15	once	TRBD1	TRBJ2-1	TGTGCCAGCAGGGGGATAAGGGGGCCCTACAATGAGCAGTTCTTC	CASRGIRGPYNEQFF
TRBV14	21	NA	TRBD2	TRBJ2-6	TGTGCCAGCAGCCAAGAAAGGGCTAGCGGGAGTGCCAACTCTGGGGCCAACGTCCTGACTTTC	CASSQERASGSANSGANVLTF
TRBV6-5	15	NA	TRBD1	TRBJ2-2	TGTGCCAGCAGCCCCTTGACAGGGATTCCCGGGGAGCTGTTTTTT	CASSPLTGIPGELFF
TRBV6-9	10	NA	NA	TRBJ1-5	TGTGCCAGGCAGGGCCAGCCCCAGCATTTT	CARQGQPQHF
TRBV5-1	15	NA	NA	TRBJ2-3	TGCGCCAGCAGCTTGGATGGGTACATCACAGATACGCAGTATTTT	CASSLDGYITDTQYF
TRBV28	13	NA	NA	TRBJ1-5	TGTGCCAGCAGAGAATATAGCAATCAGCCCCAGCATTTT	CASREYSNQPQHF
TRBV7-9	12	NA	NA	TRBJ2-3	TGTGCCTGGGGCGGATACACAGATACGCAGTATTTT	CAWGGYTDTQYF
TRBV25-1	14	NA	TRBD1	TRBJ2-5	TGTGCCAGCAGTGAATGGGACAGCCGAGAGACCCAGTACTTC	CASSEWDSRETQYF
TRBV7-8	15	NA	NA	TRBJ1-1	TGTGCCAGCAGCTTAAGTCTTCAGGGTGACACTGAAGCTTTCTTT	CASSLSLQGDTEAFF
TRBV7-7	16	NA	NA	TRBJ2-1	TGTGCCAGCAGCTTAGCGGCCGGGAGTAGGTACAATGAGCAGTTCTTC	CASSLAAGSRYNEQFF
TRBV10-1	14	NA	NA	TRBJ1-1	TGCGCCAGCAGTGATGACGGACTGAACACTGAAGCTTTCTTT	CASSDDGLNTEAFF
TRBV28	14	once	NA	TRBJ1-1	TGTGCCAGCAGCCCCCCCCTATCAGACACTGAAGCTTTCTTT	CASSPPLSDTEAFF
TRBV5-1	15	NA	TRBD1	TRBJ2-5	TGCGCCAGCAGCATCCCCCAGGGGGCCGGTGAGACCCAGTACTTC	CASSIPQGAGETQYF
TRBV6-4	14	NA	TRBD2	TRBJ2-7	TGTGCCAGCAGTCGGGCTAGCGGGACCTACGAGCAGTACTTC	CASSRASGTYEQYF
TRBV29-1	19	once	TRBD1	TRBJ2-7	TGCAGCGTTATCCGAACTGGGACAGGGGGCGATGGGACTATCTACGAGCAGTACTTC	CSVIRTGTGGDGTIYEQYF
TRBV18	13	NA	NA	TRBJ1-1	TGTGCCAGCTCACCCGACAGCAACACTGAAGCTTTCTTT	CASSPDSNTEAFF
TRBV5-1	13	NA	NA	TRBJ2-3	TGCGCCAGCAGCTTAACGGGGGCTGATACGCAGTATTTT	CASSLTGADTQYF
TRBV25-1	12	NA	NA	TRBJ1-5	TGTGCCAGCAGTGAATTGGGTCAGCCCCAGCATTTT	CASSELGQPQHF
TRBV5-1	14	NA	NA	TRBJ2-2	TGCGCCAGCACCCTTGTCGTCCACACCGGGGAGCTGTTTTTT	CASTLVVHTGELFF
TRBV6-1	13	NA	TRBD2	TRBJ2-3	TGTGCCAGTGGGAGGGGAGGGCCAGATACGCAGTATTTT	CASGRGGPDTQYF
TRBV28	12	NA	NA	TRBJ1-5	TGTGCCAGCAGTTTATGGGAACGGCCCCAGCATTTT	CASSLWERPQHF
TRBV13	12	NA	NA	TRBJ2-1	TGTGCCAGCACAGAGGGCCCAAATGAGCAGTTCTTC	CASTEGPNEQFF
TRBV2	12	once	NA	TRBJ1-2	TGTGCCAGCACTCCGGCGGCCATCGGCTACACCTTC	CASTPAAIGYTF
TRBV2	15	NA	TRBD1	TRBJ2-1	TGTGCCAGCAGTCTCGGACAGGTTCCACCTAATGAGCAGTTCTTC	CASSLGQVPPNEQFF
TRBV4-1	15	NA	TRBD1	TRBJ2-1	TGCGCCAGCAGCCAAGTGCTCAGGGGGTTTGGGGAGCAGTTCTTC	CASSQVLRGFGEQFF
TRBV6-5	14	NA	TRBD1	TRBJ2-7	TGTGCCAGCAGTTCCTGGGACAGACACTACGAGCAGTACTTC	CASSSWDRHYEQYF
TRBV7-7	13	NA	NA	TRBJ2-5	TGTGCCAGCAGCTCTTTAGCATCCGAGACCCAGTACTTC	CASSSLASETQYF
TRBV5-1	15	NA	NA	TRBJ2-1	TGCGCCAGCAGCTTGGGTGGCTCGCTCTACAATGAGCAGTTCTTC	CASSLGGSLYNEQFF
TRBV18	16	NA	TRBD1	TRBJ2-7	TGTGCCAGCTCACCCCTTTCGACAGGGCAAAACTACGAGCAGTACTTC	CASSPLSTGQNYEQYF
TRBV18	14	once	NA	TRBJ2-7	TGTGCCAGCTCCCCCAAATCAGGGCGCGCCGAGCAGTACTTC	CASSPKSGRAEQYF
TRBV5-4	15	NA	NA	TRBJ2-7	TGTGCCAGCAGCTTGGTCGGGACATCTACATACGAGCAGTACTTC	CASSLVGTSTYEQYF
TRBV5-8	15	once	TRBD2	TRBJ2-3	TGTGCCAGCATCCCGCGGGCTAGCGGGTTAGATACGCAGTATTTT	CASIPRASGLDTQYF
TRBV7-2	15	NA	TRBD2	TRBJ2-5	TGTGCCAGCAGCACAACTAGCGGGAGCGCTCGGACCCAGTACTTC	CASSTTSGSARTQYF
TRBV5-1	14	NA	TRBD1	TRBJ1-4	TGCGCCAGCTCAACCGGGACAGTTTTTGCGGAACTGTTTTTT	CASSTGTVFAELFF
TRBV7-9	16	NA	NA	TRBJ2-2	TGTGCCAGCAGTCACGCCGGGACGTTAAACACCGGGGAGCTGTTTTTT	CASSHAGTLNTGELFF
TRBV9	15	NA	NA	TRBJ1-5	TGTGCCAGCAGCCCGACTGATTATAGCAATCAGCCCCAGCATTTT	CASSPTDYSNQPQHF
TRBV29-1	13	once	TRBD1	TRBJ1-1	TGCAGCCACTCCGGGACAGGGGCCACTGAAGCTTTCTTT	CSHSGTGATEAFF
TRBV19	15	NA	TRBD1	TRBJ2-3	TGTGCCAGTAGTCAAGGGGACAGTAGAACAGATACGCAGTATTTT	CASSQGDSRTDTQYF
TRBV5-1	14	NA	NA	TRBJ1-1	TGCGCCAGCAGCTTTACGGGGGCGGACACTGAAGCTTTCTTT	CASSFTGADTEAFF
TRBV6-6	15	NA	TRBD2	TRBJ2-2	TGTGCCAGCAGTTTAATAGCGGGAAACACCGGGGAGCTGTTTTTT	CASSLIAGNTGELFF
TRBV5-6	14	NA	NA	TRBJ2-7	TGTGCCAGCAGCTTGGTGAACGAGGCCCACGAGCAGTACTTC	CASSLVNEAHEQYF
TRBV7-6	11	NA	TRBD2	TRBJ2-3	TGTGCCAGCAGCGCGGGGGAATCGCAGTATTTT	CASSAGESQYF
TRBV7-6	16	NA	NA	TRBJ1-1	TGTGCCAGCAGCTTAGCTGGGACACCCAGGAACACTGAAGCTTTCTTT	CASSLAGTPRNTEAFF
TRBV19	14	NA	NA	TRBJ2-3	TGTGCCAGTAGGGACCGGATTAGCACAGATACGCAGTATTTT	CASRDRISTDTQYF